These 19 T cell receptor beta chains were sequenced from one sample in a study of OX40 agonist ivuxolimab in advanced cancers. Here immunoSEQ multiplex PCR was the method, and the copy in TCRdb shows in-frame clones only, minus some. The repertoire holds over 55,000 clones, with roughly 84% as singletons. The sample here was CD4+ or CD8+ T cells sorted from blood, taken in a trial of the OX40 agonist ivuxolimab. These receptors were obtained from an adult with an advanced solid tumor such as melanoma, head and neck, liver or kidney cancer.

This clone was picked up a small number of times. V usage is TRBV6-6 and J usage is TRBJ2-7, with D hard to call. CDR1 and CDR2 from the germline V gene are MNHNY and SVGAGI (reference sequence). This CDR3 has 12 residues. Trimming took off 6 bases at V and 3 bases at J, with 9 bases between the two ends. CDR3 sequence (DNA): TGTGCCAGCAGCCCCGCGGTCTACGAGCAGTACTTC. Protein: CASSPAVYEQYF.

V and J are TRBV28 and TRBJ1-1; possible D gene TRBD1, 5 bases. V shed 7 bases and J shed 7 bases, with 16 bases lying between them. The germline V gene encodes CDR1 MDHEN and CDR2 SYDVKM. The CDR3 extends over 13 amino acids. The CDR3 coding sequence is TGTGCCAGCATCGGGGAGGGGTGGAGTGAAGCTTTCTTT. Its protein is CASIGEGWSEAFF.

This sequence joins TRBV7-2 and TRBJ2-3; D is undetermined. This CDR3 contains 15 residues. The V and J ends lost 5 bases and 1 base respectively, with 13 bases between them. CDR1 is SGHTA, CDR2 FQGNSA, per germline. The CDR3 nucleotides are TGTGCCAGCAGCCCACCCCTGTGGGGCACAGATACGCAGTATTTT. Translated: CASSPPLWGTDTQYF.

To note about this clone: This CDR3 is also generated by other DNA sequences in the sample. The J gene is TRBJ2-7, the V gene TRBV2; TRBD1 is a possible D gene (5 bases). This CDR3 spans 13 amino acids. V was cut by 4 bases and J by 0 bases, with 7 bases left in between. Germline CDR1 and CDR2: SNHLY and FYNNEI. The CDR3 DNA reads TGTGCCAGCAGTGTGGGGCGCTCCTACGAGCAGTACTTC. Translated, it gives CASSVGRSYEQYF.

The V call is TRBV7-2, the J call TRBJ1-1; no reliable D call. The germline V gene encodes CDR1 SGHTA and CDR2 FQGNSA. The V and J ends lost 2 bases and 1 base respectively, with 23 bases between them. This CDR3 comprises 19 residues. The CDR3 loop is CASSLNAFRARRGNTEAFF. In DNA form, the CDR3 reads TGTGCCAGCAGCTTAAATGCCTTTAGGGCACGCAGAGGGAACACTGAAGCTTTCTTT.

CDR3 region: CASSSYPTSMREQYF. CDR3 in DNA: TGTGCCAGCAGTTCGTACCCCACTTCAATGCGGGAGCAGTACTTC. The genes are TRBV6-5 and TRBJ2-7; D unresolved. Germline loops: CDR1 MNHEY, CDR2 SVGAGI. The CDR3 covers 15 residues. V gave up 4 bases and J gave up 7 bases, with 20 bases separating them.

The chain recombines TRBV7-2 with TRBJ2-7; 8 positions agree with TRBD2. The V segment lost 5 bases and the J segment 6 bases; nucleotides outside the gene matches: 6. The CDR3 has 13 amino acids. CDR1 SGHTA and CDR2 FQGNSA come from the germline V gene. The CDR3 DNA reads as TGTGCCAGCAGCCGAGCGGGAGACGGCGAGCAGTACTTC. Protein sequence: CASSRAGDGEQYF.

The chain joins TRBV7-6 to TRBJ2-3; D not resolved. Trimming removed 1 base from V and 4 bases from J, with 6 bases in between. In germline, CDR1 is SGHVS, CDR2 FNYEAQ. The CDR3 is 13 amino acids. The CDR3 reads CASSLGRADTQYF. CDR3 DNA: TGTGCCAGCAGCTTAGGCCGGGCAGATACGCAGTATTTT.

The chain combines TRBV19 with TRBJ2-1, with D possibly TRBD2 on 6 matching bases. The CDR3 has 17 amino acids. Trimming left V 1 base short and J 4 bases short, with 17 bases between. Germline V gene data show CDR1 as LNHDA and CDR2 as SQIVND (reference sequence). This CDR3 is CASSIGPSVGGYNEQFF. DNA for the CDR3: TGTGCCAGTAGTATAGGCCCTTCAGTGGGAGGTTACAATGAGCAGTTCTTC.

The gene calls are TRBV27 and TRBJ2-7; D is uncertain. The CDR3 spans 14 residues. CDR1 and CDR2 (germline): MNHEY, SMNVEV (reference sequence). Between the trimmed V and J ends, which lost 3 bases and 5 bases, there was a span of 14 bases. The CDR3 sequence is CASSFTFTNDEQYF. Written as DNA, the CDR3 is TGTGCCAGCAGTTTCACTTTTACCAACGACGAGCAGTACTTC.

The chain employs TRBV29-1 and TRBJ2-1, with D possibly called TRBD1 or TRBD2 (5 bases each). The CDR3 consists of 14 residues. V lost 6 bases and J 6 bases, leaving 18 bases between the germline ends. Germline V gene lookup returns CDR1 SQVTM and CDR2 ANQGSEA. CDR3 nucleotides: TGCAGCGTGGGAAAACCGGGACGGCTCAATGAGCAGTTCTTC. Amino acid sequence: CSVGKPGRLNEQFF.

The rearrangement joins TRBV6-5 to TRBJ1-3; D might be TRBD1 (5 bases). The CDR3 sequence is 14 residues long. V dropped 2 bases and J dropped 1 base, with 6 bases sitting between them. Germline CDR1 is MNHEY and CDR2 is SVGAGI. CDR3 nucleotide sequence: TGTGCCAGCAGTTACCGGGGGTCTGGAAACACCATATATTTT. This gives the protein CASSYRGSGNTIYF.

The chain recombines TRBV7-9 with TRBJ2-2, with TRBD2 as a possible D gene (6 bases). Trimming shortened V by 5 bases and J by 8 bases, and 15 bases separated the two germline ends. Germline CDR1 and CDR2: SEHNR and FQNEAQ (reference sequence). The CDR3 is 14 amino acids. The CDR3 loop is CASSPGTFGGELFF. The CDR3 DNA follows: TGTGCCAGCAGCCCCGGGACTTTTGGGGGGGAGCTGTTTTTT. Together with reference TRBV7-9 and TRBJ2-2, the CDR3 gives the full variable domain: DTGVSQNPRHKITKRGQNVTFRCDPISEHNRLYWYRQTLGQGPEFLTYFQNEAQLEKSRLLSDRFSAERPKGSFSTLEIQRTEQGDSAMYLCASSPGTFGGELFFGEGSRLTVL.

This CDR3 reads CASSEWETQYF. CDR3 bases: TGTGCCAGCAGTGAATGGGAGACCCAGTACTTC. The V gene is TRBV2, the J gene TRBJ2-5; no clear D. The V end lost 2 bases, the J end lost 5 bases, and 3 bases lay between the germline ends. CDR1 and CDR2 from the germline V gene are SNHLY and FYNNEI. The CDR3 length is 11 residues. Based on the CDR3 plus reference TRBV2 and TRBJ2-5, the full variable domain is EPEVTQTPSHQVTQMGQEVILRCVPISNHLYFYWYRQILGQKVEFLVSFYNNEISEKSEIFDDQFSVERPDGSNFTLKIRSTKLEDSAMYFCASSEWETQYFGPGTRLLVL.

The chain combines TRBV6-1 with TRBJ2-5; a weak D match, TRBD2 (6 bases). CDR3 length: 13 amino acids. The V gene lost 8 bases and the J gene lost 4 bases, with 14 bases spanning the gap. Germline V lookup: CDR1 MNHNS, CDR2 SASEGT. The CDR3 coding sequence is TGTGCCAGCTGTCTGGGGGGTCGAGAGACCCAGTACTTC. This translates into CASCLGGRETQYF.

This chain joins TRBV6-1 and TRBJ1-1, with TRBD1 as a possible D gene (6 bases). The CDR3 extends over 12 amino acids. The V end was cut by 8 bases, the J end by 4 bases, with 11 bases between. Germline values: CDR1 MNHNS, CDR2 SASEGT. CDR3 in DNA: TGTGCCAGCGCGGGGGGGCCCACTGAAGCTTTCTTT. Its protein is CASAGGPTEAFF.

V gene TRBV10-3 combines with J gene TRBJ2-7; D is perhaps TRBD2 (6 bases). Germline CDR1 ENHRY, CDR2 SYGVKD. Trimming took off 1 base at V and 8 bases at J, with 27 bases between the two ends. The CDR3 extends over 18 amino acids. DNA of the CDR3: TGTGCCATCAGTGAGTACGCGGGGAGTGAGGGTTTTGGTGGAAAGCAGTACTTC. Protein product: CAISEYAGSEGFGGKQYF.

V is TRBV4-3 and J is TRBJ1-1; 10 nucleotides line up with TRBD1. Germline V gene lookup returns CDR1 LGHNA and CDR2 YSLEER. CDR3 length: 16 amino acids. The J segment lost 4 bases and the V segment lost 4 bases, leaving 9 bases of the junction unmatched. The CDR3 DNA reads TGCGCCAGCAGCCGTAACCCGACAGGGGGCGGCACTGAAGCTTTCTTT. It codes for CASSRNPTGGGTEAFF.

V is TRBV5-1 and J is TRBJ2-1; D is uncertain. Germline-derived CDR1 and CDR2 are SGHRS and YFSETQ. Trimming took 4 bases from V and 9 from J, leaving 17 bases between them. This CDR3 contains 14 residues. The DNA for the CDR3 is TGCGCCAGCAGCCGGATGGACCCTTTGGGTGAGCAGTTCTTC. Residues: CASSRMDPLGEQFF.